This TCR beta chain derives from a study of blood T cell repertoires in COVID-19. For the study at large: Italy, Spain and the United States were the sources of the convalescent and acute COVID-19 samples. In each case, the material was cDNA or gDNA derived from T cells, B-cell-depleted T cells, or PBMCs.

In the original workflow: Amplification with reference gene primers provided the estimates of nucleated cell counts. Only in-frame clones appear in the TCRdb table, and some are missing; sequencing was by immunoSEQ multiplex PCR. V, J and clone size are those of that table, while D and trimming were read from the DNA. Of tens of thousands of clones detected, approximately 90% appear once; the ten largest clones hold approximately 4%. The CDR3 is made up of 12 amino acids. The J segment lost 11 bases and the V segment lost 4 bases, leaving 8 bases of the junction unmatched. Per the germline V gene, CDR1 is SGDLS and CDR2 is YYNGEE.

This chain joins TRBV9 and TRBJ1-2, with 7 bases aligning to TRBD1. This sequence was found in a man between 60 and 75 years old with acute or convalescent COVID-19. The sequencing sample was made of peripheral blood. This CDR3 reads CASSSLRGIYTF. CDR3 coding DNA: TGTGCCAGCAGCTCCCTCAGGGGGATTTACACCTTC. Based on the CDR3 plus reference TRBV9 and TRBJ1-2, the full variable domain is DSGVTQTPKHLITATGQRVTLRCSPRSGDLSVYWYQQSLDQGLQFLIQYYNGEERAKGNILERFSAQQFPDLHSELNLSSLELGDSALYFCASSSLRGIYTFGSGTRLTVV.